Presented here are 15 T cell receptor beta chains from one specimen sequenced in a study of persistence of HIV-infected CD4 T cells. Lysates of CMV-infected fibroblasts at approximately 10 ug/mL stimulated these cells. CD40L/CD69 double-negative CD45RO-high memory CD4+ T cells were collected. This was the immunoSEQ version 4 assay in survey mode. This table comes from immunoSEQ multiplex PCR, and its TCRdb copy is limited to in-frame clones, with some not included. The sample lists 35,000 to 45,000 clones; approximately 80% were seen once. Their antigens remain unidentified. The starting material was CD4+ T cells sorted from PBMCs after roughly 17-hour stimulation, obtained from a patient who received antiretroviral therapy. The receptors here all came from an adult man with HIV who was CMV-seropositive.

The gene calls are TRBV3-1 (or the pseudogene TRBV3-2) and TRBJ2-7; TRBD1 matches at 7 bases. CDR1 and CDR2 from the germline V gene are LGHDT and YNNKEL (reference sequence). There are 12 residues in the CDR3. V dropped 7 bases and J dropped 3; count of bases not matched to a gene: 3. The CDR3 sequence: CASTSGGYEQYF. The CDR3 nucleotides are TGTGCCAGCACTTCAGGGGGCTACGAGCAGTACTTC.

V gene TRBV19 combines with J gene TRBJ2-7, with D possibly matching TRBD2 (6 bases). The CDR3 sequence is 14 residues long. Trimming took 6 bases from V and 3 from J, leaving 15 bases between them. CDR1 and CDR2 from the germline V gene are LNHDA and SQIVND (reference sequence). CDR3 DNA sequence: TGTGCCAGTAGCGAAGTAGCGGTCAGCTACGAGCAGTACTTC. Residues: CASSEVAVSYEQYF.

V and J are TRBV13 and TRBJ2-7; a possible D gene is TRBD1 (6 bases). CDR1 and CDR2 (germline): PRHDT, FYEKMQ (reference sequence). CDR3 length equals 13 residues. Trimming pared 5 bases from V and 9 bases from J, leaving 17 bases between. The CDR3 DNA follows: TGTGCCAGCAGCCTCGGACAGACCCTAGGGCAGTACTTC. It encodes CASSLGQTLGQYF.

The genes are TRBV19 and TRBJ1-5, with D maybe TRBD1 (6 bases). The V gene's germline CDR1 is LNHDA and CDR2 SQIVND (reference sequence). The length of the CDR3 is 14 residues. Trimming took off 1 base at V and 7 bases at J, with 11 bases between the two ends. The CDR3 region is CASSIVPQGQPQHF. The CDR3 DNA reads TGTGCCAGTAGTATAGTCCCACAGGGACAGCCCCAGCATTTT.

The chain has TRBV3-1 (or the pseudogene TRBV3-2) and TRBJ2-7; TRBD1 or TRBD2 may be the D gene (5 bases each). V lost 7 bases, J lost 5 bases, and 21 bases lay in between. CDR1 is LGHDT, CDR2 YNNKEL, per germline (reference sequence). The CDR3 totals 15 residues. The CDR3 loop reads CASKKTGTGPNEQYF. CDR3 DNA: TGTGCCAGCAAAAAAACCGGGACGGGGCCTAACGAGCAGTACTTC.

This sequence joins TRBV5-8 and TRBJ1-6; 7 positions agree with TRBD1. The CDR3 runs to 15 residues. Trimming cost V 4 bases and J 7 bases; bases outside gene matches: 8. CDR1 and CDR2 (germline): SGHTS, YDEGEE. The CDR3 DNA follows: TGTGCCAGCAGCCAACTGACAGGGAAGAATTCACCCCTCCACTTT. Translation: CASSQLTGKNSPLHF.

This rearrangement joins TRBV10-2 to TRBJ2-3; tentatively, D is TRBD1 (7 bases). Germline lookup yields CDR1 WSHSY and CDR2 SAAADI. The CDR3 is 15 residues long. V lost 8 bases and J 0 bases, leaving 15 bases between the germline ends. CDR3 amino acids: CASGWRGLSTDTQYF. The CDR3 nucleotides read TGCGCCAGCGGGTGGAGGGGGCTAAGCACAGATACGCAGTATTTT.

The chain has TRBV7-9 and TRBJ1-3; 9 bases agree with TRBD1. There are 16 residues in the CDR3. The ends lost 5 bases at V and 4 bases at J; junction bases unmatched: 9. From germline, CDR1 is SEHNR and CDR2 FQNEAQ (reference sequence). The CDR3 coding sequence is TGTGCCAGCAGCCCCTGGGACAGGGCAACGGGAAACACCATATATTTT. Translating gives CASSPWDRATGNTIYF.

CDR3 bases: TGCGCCAGCAGTGACCCCCCGGGACAGACTGACTACGAGCAGTACTTC. The encoded protein is CASSDPPGQTDYEQYF. The chain has TRBV10-2 and TRBJ2-7; 7 bases line up with TRBD1. The V segment lost 3 bases and the J segment 3 bases; nucleotides outside the gene matches: 11. CDR3 length: 16 amino acids. Germline V gene lookup returns CDR1 WSHSY and CDR2 SAAADI.

The V gene is TRBV5-5, the J gene TRBJ1-2, with 9 bases matching TRBD1. V was pared by 2 bases and J by 8 bases, with 19 bases of the junction left unmatched. CDR3 size: 18 residues. Per the germline V gene, CDR1 is SGHKS and CDR2 is YYEKEE (reference sequence). Here the CDR3 reads CASSLTLGRGQGGEGYTF. The CDR3 region has the DNA TGTGCCAGCAGCTTAACTCTTGGCCGGGGACAGGGCGGGGAGGGCTACACCTTC.

The chain uses TRBV19 and TRBJ2-7; weak D call: TRBD1 (6 bases). CDR1 and CDR2 (germline): LNHDA, SQIVND (reference sequence). V lost 0 bases and J lost 1, with 10 bases in between. The CDR3 has 15 residues. CDR3 region: CASSIDWGQSYEQYF. The DNA for the CDR3 is TGTGCCAGTAGTATAGATTGGGGACAATCCTACGAGCAGTACTTC.

J is TRBJ1-2 and V is TRBV6-5; 7 bases line up with TRBD1. There are 14 residues in the CDR3. Unmatched junction bases numbered 10, after V lost 4 bases and J lost 8 bases. Germline values: CDR1 MNHEY, CDR2 SVGAGI. CDR3 sequence reads: CASSFGTAQIGYTF. As DNA, the CDR3 is TGTGCCAGCAGTTTCGGGACAGCTCAAATCGGCTACACCTTC.

The chain employs TRBV6-5 and TRBJ2-7; D may be TRBD2 (5 bases). The CDR3 has 13 residues. The germline V gene encodes CDR1 MNHEY and CDR2 SVGAGI. Trimming cost V 6 bases and J 6 bases, with 15 bases left between them. The CDR3 protein is CASSNPGKSEQYF. In nucleotides, the CDR3 is TGTGCCAGCAGCAACCCCGGGAAATCCGAGCAGTACTTC.

The CDR3 sequence is CASRVPGTQGIQYF. The DNA for the CDR3 is TGTGCCAGCAGGGTTCCCGGGACCCAGGGCATTCAGTACTTC. This rearrangement joins TRBV6-5 to TRBJ2-4; the D gene could be TRBD1 or TRBD2 (5 bases each). The germline V gene has CDR1 MNHEY and CDR2 SVGAGI. This CDR3 is built from 14 residues. Trimming removed 6 bases at V and 9 bases at J, with 18 bases between.

This clone was recorded once. This chain uses TRBV7-8 with TRBJ1-5; D is unclear. Germline lookup yields CDR1 SGHVS and CDR2 FQNEAQ. V lost 5 bases and J 5 bases, leaving 10 bases between the germline ends. The CDR3 extends over 13 amino acids. The CDR3 loop reads CASSRNWDQPQHF. CDR3 nucleotides: TGTGCCAGCAGCCGGAACTGGGATCAGCCCCAGCATTTT. Looking up the rest from reference TRBV7-8 and TRBJ1-5 gives the full variable domain: GAGVSQSPRYKVAKRGQDVALRCDPISGHVSLFWYQQALGQGPEFLTYFQNEAQLDKSGLPSDRFFAERPEGSVSTLKIQRTQQEDSAVYLCASSRNWDQPQHFGDGTRLSIL.